This is a list of T cell receptor beta chains from one sample in a study of shared clonotypes between healthy human individuals. Clones were sequenced by immunoSEQ multiplex PCR, and TCRdb holds only the in-frame ones, with some missing. This table has 630,000 or so clones, 95% to 98% appearing once. Sequenced sample: naive CD8+ T cells sorted from blood. Receptor source: a man aged 25-45 years in good health. Each CDR3 is given with its conserved first and last residue. Each record gives: clone size, V gene, CDR3 protein. Size tells how often a clone was seen (once, few, many) or the class of an expanded clone, and some rows leave it out.

clone_size: NA; v_call: TRBV4-1; cdr3_aa: CASSPVVSTDTQYF
clone_size: NA; v_call: TRBV7-9; cdr3_aa: CASSLGTSPAEKLFF
clone_size: NA; v_call: TRBV28; cdr3_aa: CASSGADTQYF
clone_size: NA; v_call: TRBV21-1; cdr3_aa: CASRILLATQYIINSPLHF
clone_size: NA; v_call: TRBV4-3; cdr3_aa: CASSQYRDTYYEQYF
clone_size: once; v_call: TRBV4-3; cdr3_aa: CASSLGLAGAISYEQYF
clone_size: NA; v_call: TRBV7-9; cdr3_aa: CASSPGPVDEQYF
clone_size: NA; v_call: TRBV28; cdr3_aa: CASSLEGLYGYTF
clone_size: NA; v_call: TRBV15; cdr3_aa: CATRFGGSDEKLFF
clone_size: NA; v_call: TRBV28; cdr3_aa: CASSFASGIYEQYF
clone_size: NA; v_call: TRBV5-1; cdr3_aa: CASSLATGIEAFF
clone_size: NA; v_call: TRBV7-9; cdr3_aa: CASSLPPGQGGDEQFF
clone_size: NA; v_call: TRBV19; cdr3_aa: CASSGEGAISYEQYF
clone_size: NA; v_call: TRBV15; cdr3_aa: CATSRDPAGGNVGEQYF
clone_size: NA; v_call: TRBV15; cdr3_aa: CATSRPIPETSGKENEQFF
clone_size: NA; v_call: TRBV27; cdr3_aa: CASSQSGLYNEQFF
clone_size: once; v_call: TRBV5-5; cdr3_aa: CASSQGLAGVDEQYF
clone_size: NA; v_call: TRBV7-3; cdr3_aa: CASRLDSGDYGYTF
clone_size: NA; v_call: TRBV14; cdr3_aa: CASSQETRADDYGYTF
clone_size: NA; v_call: TRBV5-1; cdr3_aa: CASTETGTGGYMGYEQYF
clone_size: NA; v_call: TRBV28; cdr3_aa: CASSQGTAPNNEQFF
clone_size: NA; v_call: TRBV9; cdr3_aa: CASSSAGNEQFF
clone_size: NA; v_call: TRBV29-1; cdr3_aa: CSVASSDTGELFF
clone_size: NA; v_call: TRBV5-1; cdr3_aa: CASSLRLAANTGELFF
clone_size: NA; v_call: TRBV15; cdr3_aa: CATAVKDRGLEEKLFF
clone_size: NA; v_call: TRBV29-1; cdr3_aa: CSVEGLDRSYNEQFF
clone_size: once; v_call: TRBV5-6; cdr3_aa: CASSFGTGFEKLFF
clone_size: NA; v_call: TRBV25-1; cdr3_aa: CASSAGTGLSTGELFF
clone_size: NA; v_call: TRBV20-1; cdr3_aa: CSANQDYEQYF
clone_size: NA; v_call: TRBV5-1; cdr3_aa: CASSQDRVSYEQYF
clone_size: NA; v_call: TRBV5-5; cdr3_aa: CASSLVGQGFEKLFF
clone_size: NA; v_call: TRBV27; cdr3_aa: CASSSHSTGKLFF
clone_size: NA; v_call: TRBV5-8; cdr3_aa: CASSPAGTYAYEQYF
clone_size: NA; v_call: TRBV27; cdr3_aa: CASSLLTTRGGRTQYF
clone_size: once; v_call: TRBV29-1; cdr3_aa: CSVEGAPTYEQFF
clone_size: NA; v_call: TRBV14; cdr3_aa: CASSHERGNRGDTEAFF
clone_size: NA; v_call: TRBV18; cdr3_aa: CASGPGPPGRTDTQYF
clone_size: NA; v_call: TRBV29-1; cdr3_aa: CSVDYNEQFF
clone_size: NA; v_call: TRBV6-1; cdr3_aa: CASRTSGTGDEQYF
clone_size: NA; v_call: TRBV7-6; cdr3_aa: CASSWTEETQYF
clone_size: NA; v_call: TRBV5-1; cdr3_aa: CASSLGPGQGDQPQHF
clone_size: NA; v_call: TRBV28; cdr3_aa: CASSPILEPTAGDEQYF
clone_size: once; v_call: TRBV2; cdr3_aa: CASCPSGSYEQYF
clone_size: once; v_call: TRBV11-2; cdr3_aa: CASSLETLPGTEAFF
clone_size: NA; v_call: TRBV7-9; cdr3_aa: CASSPTSSQGGGMNTEAFF
clone_size: NA; v_call: TRBV28; cdr3_aa: CASSLFPRRLGMSSSPNEQFF
clone_size: once; v_call: TRBV7-9; cdr3_aa: CASSSVLGAPINYGYTF
clone_size: NA; v_call: TRBV7-2; cdr3_aa: CASSLWGGELFF
clone_size: NA; v_call: TRBV7-8; cdr3_aa: CASSLAWGTRNSNQPQHF
clone_size: NA; v_call: TRBV4-3; cdr3_aa: CASSQDPSTDTQYF
clone_size: NA; v_call: TRBV9; cdr3_aa: CASSVGQGAWEQYF
clone_size: NA; v_call: TRBV5-4; cdr3_aa: CASSSTDRGHYEQYF
clone_size: NA; v_call: TRBV27; cdr3_aa: CASSHRGPYNEQFF
clone_size: NA; v_call: TRBV28; cdr3_aa: CASTPRDTYYEQYF
clone_size: NA; v_call: TRBV6-6; cdr3_aa: CASSPLTSGGETQYF
clone_size: NA; v_call: TRBV5-4; cdr3_aa: CASSLVASGGGYEQYF
clone_size: NA; v_call: TRBV10-3; cdr3_aa: CAITWGYEQYF
clone_size: NA; v_call: TRBV27; cdr3_aa: CASSFRARMGTEAFF
clone_size: NA; v_call: TRBV27; cdr3_aa: CASSLFGTGGNEQFF
clone_size: NA; v_call: TRBV27; cdr3_aa: CASSSAVRNEQFF